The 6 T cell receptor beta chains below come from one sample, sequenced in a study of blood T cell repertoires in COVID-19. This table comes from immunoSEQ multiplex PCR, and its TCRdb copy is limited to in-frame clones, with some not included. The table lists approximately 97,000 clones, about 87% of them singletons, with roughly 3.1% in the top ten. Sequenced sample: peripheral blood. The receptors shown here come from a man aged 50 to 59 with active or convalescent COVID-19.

The CDR3 spells CASSLGGGAAQETQYF. DNA for the CDR3: TGTGCCAGCAGCTTAGGAGGGGGGGCGGCCCAAGAGACCCAGTACTTC. The chain carries TRBV11-2 and TRBJ2-5, with D perhaps matching TRBD2 (7 bases). Germline V gene sequence: CDR1 SGHAT, CDR2 FQNNGV. The CDR3 length is 16 residues. Trimming cost V 1 base and J 1 base, with 13 bases left between them.

CDR3 nucleotides: TGTGCCAGCATCCTAGGGGGTAGCTCCTACGAGCAGTACTTC. Residues: CASILGGSSYEQYF. V gene TRBV5-6 combines with J gene TRBJ2-7; tentatively, D is TRBD1 (6 bases). This CDR3 contains 14 residues. The germline V gene encodes CDR1 SGHDT and CDR2 YYEEEE. The V and J ends lost 6 bases and 0 bases respectively, with 13 bases between them.

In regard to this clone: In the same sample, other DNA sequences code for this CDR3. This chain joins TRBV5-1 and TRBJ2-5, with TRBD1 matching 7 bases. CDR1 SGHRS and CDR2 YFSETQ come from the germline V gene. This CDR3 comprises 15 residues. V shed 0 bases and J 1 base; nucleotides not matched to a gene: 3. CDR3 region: CASSLVAGGQETQYF. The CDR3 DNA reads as TGCGCCAGCAGCTTGGTGGCAGGGGGCCAAGAGACCCAGTACTTC.

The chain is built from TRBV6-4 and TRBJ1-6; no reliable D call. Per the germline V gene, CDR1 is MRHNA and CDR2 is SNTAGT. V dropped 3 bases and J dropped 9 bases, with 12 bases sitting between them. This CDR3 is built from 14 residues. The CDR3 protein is CASSEGEFRSPLHF. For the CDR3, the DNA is TGTGCCAGCAGTGAAGGAGAGTTCCGTTCACCCCTCCACTTT.

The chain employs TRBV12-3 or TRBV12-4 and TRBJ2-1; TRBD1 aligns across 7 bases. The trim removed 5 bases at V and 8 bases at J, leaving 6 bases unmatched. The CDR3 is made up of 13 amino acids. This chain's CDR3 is CASSKDRVDEQFF. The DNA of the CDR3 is TGTGCCAGCAGTAAAGACAGGGTGGATGAGCAGTTCTTC.

The CDR3 reads CASFRRGETNYGYTF. In nucleotides, the CDR3 is TGTGCCAGTTTCCGGCGGGGGGAGACTAACTATGGCTACACCTTC. The chain recombines TRBV19 with TRBJ1-2; D is perhaps TRBD1 (5 bases). CDR3 length: 15 residues. The germline gives CDR1 LNHDA, CDR2 SQIVND (reference sequence). Trimming took off 8 bases at V and 0 bases at J, with 16 bases between the two ends.